This T cell receptor (beta chain) was captured by sequencing in a study of Ad26.COV2.S vaccination and SARS-CoV-2 variants. Per germline, CDR1 WSHSY and CDR2 SAAADI. The CDR3 spans 15 residues. V was clipped by 6 bases and J by 5 bases; unmatched bases: 7. Profiling relied on immunoSEQ multiplex PCR, and the TCRdb table lists in-frame clones only, not all of them. The repertoire holds about 410,000 clones, roughly 90% seen once, with 1.5% to 2% in the top ten. Sample treatment: some 19 received Ad26.COV2.S at low or high dose, single or two shots; about 5 received placebo; per-sample allocation not given. Sampling was done on day 63 after the first vaccine or placebo injection. Recruitment in Boston yielded a donor of adult age, 18-55 years.

The sequenced sample was peripheral blood, obtained in a trial of Ad26.COV2.S vaccine versus placebo. V gene TRBV10-2 combines with J gene TRBJ2-5, with 12 nucleotides matching TRBD2. This TCR derives from a person between 18 and 65 years old who received the Ad26.COV2.S COVID-19 vaccine or a placebo. CDR3 sequence: CASRRLAGAVETQYF. The DNA for the CDR3 is TGCGCCAGCAGAAGACTAGCGGGGGCAGTGGAGACCCAGTACTTC.